The sequence of this T cell receptor (delta chain) was determined in a study of gamma-delta chains in newborns, infants, children. Study context: Microbial exposure reportedly drives polyclonal innate γδ T cell expansion after birth.

A note on this clone: This is likely an artifact of a read error, given a far larger clone one base away. Other nucleotide sequences from this sample produce the same CDR3.

TCRdb processed the reads again with the CATT caller. Of about 6,100 delta-chain clones listed, 1.9% are singletons. J gave up 4 bases and V 0 bases, and 8 bases lay outside the gene matches. There are 20 residues in the CDR3. The germline CDR1 and CDR2 sequences are GEAIGNYY and EKD. The sample comprised blood. This chain joins TRDV2 and TRDJ3, with 13 bases matching TRDD3. The TCR was taken from a child who was a newborn, infant or young child, either healthy, febrile or measles-vaccinated (not recorded which). CDR3 in amino acids: CACDTVLGDTSSWDTRQMFF. The CDR3 coding sequence is TGTGCCTGTGACACCGTACTGGGGGATACGAGCTCTTGGGACACCCGACAGATGTTTTTC.